Listed below are T cell receptor beta chains from one sample, sequenced in a study of blood T cell repertoires in COVID-19. Measured with immunoSEQ multiplex PCR; TCRdb has only the in-frame clones, and not every one. Of tens of thousands of clones listed, about 81% are singletons. Material for sequencing was peripheral blood. Every receptor here comes from a human donor in a cohort sampled during active COVID-19. CDR3s include the opening cysteine and the closing phenylalanine or tryptophan. D genes are given only for firm matches. Not every row has a clone size; where given, it reads once, few, many or a size class.

size: .; J: TRBJ1-5; D: TRBD1; V: TRBV28; DNA: TGTGCCAGCAGGCGACAGGGGAACGGACAGCCCCAGCATTTT; CDR3: CASRRQGNGQPQHF
size: .; J: TRBJ1-2; D: .; V: TRBV6-5; DNA: TGTGCCAGCACCCGGACATTTACTTACGGCTACACCTTC; CDR3: CASTRTFTYGYTF
size: few; J: TRBJ1-6; D: .; V: TRBV10-1; DNA: TGCGCCAGCACTAGAGGCGCCTATAATTCACCCCTCCACTTT; CDR3: CASTRGAYNSPLHF
size: .; J: TRBJ1-2; D: .; V: TRBV5-1; DNA: TGCGCCAGCAGCTTGCAGGAAAACTATGGCTACACCTTC; CDR3: CASSLQENYGYTF
size: .; J: TRBJ2-5; D: TRBD2; V: TRBV5-1; DNA: TGCGCCAGCAGCTTGGTCTTACTCCGGACTAGTCCAGAGACCCAGTACTTC; CDR3: CASSLVLLRTSPETQYF
size: .; J: TRBJ2-6; D: .; V: TRBV29-1; DNA: TGCAGCGTTGTATTAGGAGGTCTCGACGTCCTGACTTTC; CDR3: CSVVLGGLDVLTF
size: .; J: TRBJ1-4; D: .; V: TRBV4-1; DNA: TGCGCCAGCAGCCCCCTCGAGGCAACTAATGAAAAACTGTTTTTT; CDR3: CASSPLEATNEKLFF
size: .; J: TRBJ2-5; D: .; V: TRBV7-6; DNA: TGTGCCAGCAGCTTAGCTAGGGGGGGCGCTTGGGAGACCCAGTACTTC; CDR3: CASSLARGGAWETQYF
size: .; J: TRBJ1-2; D: TRBD1; V: TRBV10-2; DNA: TGCGCCACCTCCCCGACAGGGGGCAGCGGCTACACCTTC; CDR3: CATSPTGGSGYTF
size: once; J: TRBJ2-5; D: .; V: TRBV11-2; DNA: TGTGCCAGCAGCTTAGTAAGTCCAGGTCAAGAGACCCAGTACTTC; CDR3: CASSLVSPGQETQYF
size: few; J: TRBJ1-3; D: .; V: TRBV18; DNA: TGTGCCAGCTCACCGGGAGACACCATATATTTT; CDR3: CASSPGDTIYF
size: .; J: TRBJ1-1; D: .; V: TRBV28; DNA: TGTGCCAGCAGTCGTGCAGGAGGGATAACTGAAGCTTTCTTT; CDR3: CASSRAGGITEAFF
size: .; J: TRBJ2-3; D: TRBD1; V: TRBV7-9; DNA: TGTGCCAGCAGCTTCCCTCCGGGACAGTCAGATACGCAGTATTTT; CDR3: CASSFPPGQSDTQYF
size: .; J: TRBJ2-7; D: TRBD1; V: TRBV10-3; DNA: TGTGCCATCAAACCCGAGACAGGGGGTTCCTACGAGCAGTACTTC; CDR3: CAIKPETGGSYEQYF
size: once; J: TRBJ1-1; D: .; V: TRBV10-2; DNA: TGCGCCAGCAGTCCCCTGGGCAGGAACACTGAAGCTTTCTTT; CDR3: CASSPLGRNTEAFF
size: .; J: TRBJ1-2; D: TRBD1; V: TRBV24-1; DNA: TGTGCCACCAGTGATTCTTCTCCGGGACAGGGGTGGGCTGGCTACACCTTC; CDR3: CATSDSSPGQGWAGYTF
size: .; J: TRBJ2-7; D: .; V: TRBV20-1; DNA: TGCAGTGCTAGTCTCCGCCCTACCTACGAGCAGTACTTC; CDR3: CSASLRPTYEQYF
size: once; J: TRBJ1-5; D: .; V: TRBV5-5; DNA: TGTGCCAGCAGCCCAACGTACCAGGCGAATCAGCCCCAGCATTTT; CDR3: CASSPTYQANQPQHF
size: once; J: TRBJ2-3; D: TRBD2; V: TRBV7-3; DNA: TGTGCCAGCAGCCCGGGGGGGCCAGATACGCAGTATTTT; CDR3: CASSPGGPDTQYF
size: .; J: TRBJ1-2; D: TRBD1; V: TRBV11-2; DNA: TGTGCCAGCAGCACACCGGGACAGGGGGCTTACGGCTACACCTTC; CDR3: CASSTPGQGAYGYTF
size: once; J: TRBJ2-1; D: .; V: TRBV6-5; DNA: TGTGCCAGCAGTTATCCTCCGGGAGTAAACAATGAGCAGTTCTTC; CDR3: CASSYPPGVNNEQFF
size: .; J: TRBJ2-7; D: .; V: TRBV10-3; DNA: TGTGCCATCAGCGACAATGGACAGTCCTCCTACGAGCAGTACTTC; CDR3: CAISDNGQSSYEQYF
size: .; J: TRBJ1-1; D: TRBD1; V: TRBV19; DNA: TGTGCCAGTAGTCCGGGACAGGGCAAAATAGCGAACACTGAAGCTTTCTTT; CDR3: CASSPGQGKIANTEAFF
size: few; J: TRBJ2-1; D: .; V: TRBV5-1; DNA: TGCGCCAGCAGTGCCAGATCGGGGGTCATGGATGAGCAGTTCTTC; CDR3: CASSARSGVMDEQFF
size: .; J: TRBJ2-2; D: TRBD2; V: TRBV6-5; DNA: TGTGCCAGCAGAGACGGGACTAGTCTGACCGGGGAGCTGTTTTTT; CDR3: CASRDGTSLTGELFF
size: .; J: TRBJ1-3; D: .; V: TRBV19; DNA: TGTGCCAGTAGTAGCGTCTCTGGAAACACCATATATTTT; CDR3: CASSSVSGNTIYF
size: .; J: TRBJ2-2; D: .; V: TRBV25-1; DNA: TGTGCCAGCAGTGACGGGAACACCGGGGAGCTGTTTTTT; CDR3: CASSDGNTGELFF
size: .; J: TRBJ1-1; D: .; V: TRBV3-1/TRBV3-2; DNA: TGTGCCAGCAGCCAAGCCATTTACAGGTCCACTGAAGCTTTCTTT; CDR3: CASSQAIYRSTEAFF
size: .; J: TRBJ2-2; D: TRBD2; V: TRBV6-5; DNA: TGTGCCGGAGGGACTAGCGGGTACACCGGGGAGCTGTTTTTT; CDR3: CAGGTSGYTGELFF
size: .; J: TRBJ1-2; D: .; V: TRBV19; DNA: TGTGCCAGTAGTATGCGCCTAGGCGGCTATGGCTACACCTTC; CDR3: CASSMRLGGYGYTF
size: .; J: TRBJ1-1; D: TRBD1; V: TRBV10-3; DNA: TGTGCCATCAGTGGTAACAGGGGGAACACTGAAGCTTTCTTT; CDR3: CAISGNRGNTEAFF
size: once; J: TRBJ2-3; D: TRBD2; V: TRBV5-1; DNA: TGCGCCAGCAGCGTTACTAGCGCCAACACAGATACGCAGTATTTT; CDR3: CASSVTSANTDTQYF
size: once; J: TRBJ1-2; D: .; V: TRBV2; DNA: TGTGCCAGCAGTGAACAGGGACTCTATGGCTACACCTTC; CDR3: CASSEQGLYGYTF
size: .; J: TRBJ1-1; D: TRBD1; V: TRBV30; DNA: TGTGCCTGGAGTCCTAGGGACAGGGGGAACACTGAAGCTTTCTTT; CDR3: CAWSPRDRGNTEAFF
size: .; J: TRBJ1-5; D: .; V: TRBV18; DNA: TGTGCCAGCTCTCCAAGGGAGGAATATAGCAATCAGCCCCAGCATTTT; CDR3: CASSPREEYSNQPQHF
size: .; J: TRBJ1-2; D: .; V: TRBV4-2; DNA: TGTGCCAGCAGCCAAGATCCTAACAAGCGAGGCTACACCTTC; CDR3: CASSQDPNKRGYTF
size: .; J: TRBJ1-6; D: TRBD1; V: TRBV6-1; DNA: TGTGCCAGCAGTGAAGGACAGGGTGTCTATTCACCCCTCCACTTT; CDR3: CASSEGQGVYSPLHF
size: .; J: TRBJ2-5; D: TRBD2; V: TRBV19; DNA: TGTGCCAGCCGGGGGGGCCTTTGGGAGACCCAGTACTTC; CDR3: CASRGGLWETQYF
size: .; J: TRBJ2-3; D: TRBD2; V: TRBV30; DNA: TGTGCCTGGAGTCAACTAGCGGGGATCACAGATACGCAGTATTTT; CDR3: CAWSQLAGITDTQYF
size: once; J: TRBJ1-3; D: .; V: TRBV30; DNA: TGTGCCTGGAGCGTTACTCTCGGAAACACCATATATTTT; CDR3: CAWSVTLGNTIYF
size: .; J: TRBJ2-2; D: .; V: TRBV28; DNA: TGTGCCAGCAGTCGACAGTATCGCACCGGGGAGCTGTTTTTT; CDR3: CASSRQYRTGELFF
size: .; J: TRBJ2-7; D: TRBD1; V: TRBV6-6; DNA: TGTGCCAGCAGTCCTCAGACAGGGGGTCTCTACGAGCAGTACTTC; CDR3: CASSPQTGGLYEQYF
size: .; J: TRBJ1-1; D: .; V: TRBV6-5; DNA: TGTGCCAGCAGTTACCAATTAAGGGGAACTGAAGCTTTCTTT; CDR3: CASSYQLRGTEAFF
size: .; J: TRBJ1-6; D: .; V: TRBV7-6; DNA: TGTGCCAGCAGCTCGGACACGGCTTATTCACCCCTCCACTTT; CDR3: CASSSDTAYSPLHF
size: .; J: TRBJ1-5; D: .; V: TRBV2; DNA: TGTGCCAGCAGTGAGCAACAGGGACAGCCCCAGCATTTT; CDR3: CASSEQQGQPQHF